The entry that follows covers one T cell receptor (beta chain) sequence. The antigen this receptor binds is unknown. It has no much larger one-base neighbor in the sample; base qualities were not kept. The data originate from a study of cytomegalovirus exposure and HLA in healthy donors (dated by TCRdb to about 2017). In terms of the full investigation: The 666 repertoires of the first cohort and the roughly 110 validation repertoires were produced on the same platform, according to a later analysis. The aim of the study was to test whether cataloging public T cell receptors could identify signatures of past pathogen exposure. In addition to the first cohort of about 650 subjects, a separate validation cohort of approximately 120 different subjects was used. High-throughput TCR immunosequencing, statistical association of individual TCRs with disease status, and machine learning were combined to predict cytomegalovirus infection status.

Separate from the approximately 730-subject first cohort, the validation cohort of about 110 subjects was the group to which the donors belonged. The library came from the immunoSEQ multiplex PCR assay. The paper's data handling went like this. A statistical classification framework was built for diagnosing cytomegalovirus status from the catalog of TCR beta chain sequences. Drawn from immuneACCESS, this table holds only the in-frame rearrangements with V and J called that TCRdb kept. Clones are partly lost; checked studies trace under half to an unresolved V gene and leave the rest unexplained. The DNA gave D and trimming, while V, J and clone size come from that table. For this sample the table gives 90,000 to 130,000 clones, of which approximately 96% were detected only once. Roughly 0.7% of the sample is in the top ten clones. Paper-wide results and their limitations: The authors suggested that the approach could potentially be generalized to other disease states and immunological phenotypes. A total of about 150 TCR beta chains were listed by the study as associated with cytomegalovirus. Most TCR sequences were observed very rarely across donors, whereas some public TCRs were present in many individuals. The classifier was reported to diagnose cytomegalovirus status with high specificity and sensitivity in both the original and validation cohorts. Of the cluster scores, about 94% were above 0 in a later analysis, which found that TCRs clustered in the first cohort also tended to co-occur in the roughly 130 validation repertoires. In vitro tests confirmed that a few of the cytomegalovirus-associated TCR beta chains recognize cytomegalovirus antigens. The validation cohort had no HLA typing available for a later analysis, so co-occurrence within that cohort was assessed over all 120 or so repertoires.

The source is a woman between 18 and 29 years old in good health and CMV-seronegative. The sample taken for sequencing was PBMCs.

The bases are TGTGCCTTAACAGGGCCGTACTCCTATAATTCACCCCTCCACTTT. This yields the protein CALTGPYSYNSPLHF. The V and J genes are TRBV30 and TRBJ1-6, and the D gene may be TRBD1, 6 bases matching. V sheds 7 bases and J sheds 0 bases, leaving 13 bases between their ends. There are 15 amino acids in the CDR3, from cysteine to phenylalanine inclusive. The retained sequence is limited to the CDR3, 45 bases, with the frame set at the first base. CDR1 and CDR2, per the germline V gene (reference sequence), are GTSNPN and SVGIG.